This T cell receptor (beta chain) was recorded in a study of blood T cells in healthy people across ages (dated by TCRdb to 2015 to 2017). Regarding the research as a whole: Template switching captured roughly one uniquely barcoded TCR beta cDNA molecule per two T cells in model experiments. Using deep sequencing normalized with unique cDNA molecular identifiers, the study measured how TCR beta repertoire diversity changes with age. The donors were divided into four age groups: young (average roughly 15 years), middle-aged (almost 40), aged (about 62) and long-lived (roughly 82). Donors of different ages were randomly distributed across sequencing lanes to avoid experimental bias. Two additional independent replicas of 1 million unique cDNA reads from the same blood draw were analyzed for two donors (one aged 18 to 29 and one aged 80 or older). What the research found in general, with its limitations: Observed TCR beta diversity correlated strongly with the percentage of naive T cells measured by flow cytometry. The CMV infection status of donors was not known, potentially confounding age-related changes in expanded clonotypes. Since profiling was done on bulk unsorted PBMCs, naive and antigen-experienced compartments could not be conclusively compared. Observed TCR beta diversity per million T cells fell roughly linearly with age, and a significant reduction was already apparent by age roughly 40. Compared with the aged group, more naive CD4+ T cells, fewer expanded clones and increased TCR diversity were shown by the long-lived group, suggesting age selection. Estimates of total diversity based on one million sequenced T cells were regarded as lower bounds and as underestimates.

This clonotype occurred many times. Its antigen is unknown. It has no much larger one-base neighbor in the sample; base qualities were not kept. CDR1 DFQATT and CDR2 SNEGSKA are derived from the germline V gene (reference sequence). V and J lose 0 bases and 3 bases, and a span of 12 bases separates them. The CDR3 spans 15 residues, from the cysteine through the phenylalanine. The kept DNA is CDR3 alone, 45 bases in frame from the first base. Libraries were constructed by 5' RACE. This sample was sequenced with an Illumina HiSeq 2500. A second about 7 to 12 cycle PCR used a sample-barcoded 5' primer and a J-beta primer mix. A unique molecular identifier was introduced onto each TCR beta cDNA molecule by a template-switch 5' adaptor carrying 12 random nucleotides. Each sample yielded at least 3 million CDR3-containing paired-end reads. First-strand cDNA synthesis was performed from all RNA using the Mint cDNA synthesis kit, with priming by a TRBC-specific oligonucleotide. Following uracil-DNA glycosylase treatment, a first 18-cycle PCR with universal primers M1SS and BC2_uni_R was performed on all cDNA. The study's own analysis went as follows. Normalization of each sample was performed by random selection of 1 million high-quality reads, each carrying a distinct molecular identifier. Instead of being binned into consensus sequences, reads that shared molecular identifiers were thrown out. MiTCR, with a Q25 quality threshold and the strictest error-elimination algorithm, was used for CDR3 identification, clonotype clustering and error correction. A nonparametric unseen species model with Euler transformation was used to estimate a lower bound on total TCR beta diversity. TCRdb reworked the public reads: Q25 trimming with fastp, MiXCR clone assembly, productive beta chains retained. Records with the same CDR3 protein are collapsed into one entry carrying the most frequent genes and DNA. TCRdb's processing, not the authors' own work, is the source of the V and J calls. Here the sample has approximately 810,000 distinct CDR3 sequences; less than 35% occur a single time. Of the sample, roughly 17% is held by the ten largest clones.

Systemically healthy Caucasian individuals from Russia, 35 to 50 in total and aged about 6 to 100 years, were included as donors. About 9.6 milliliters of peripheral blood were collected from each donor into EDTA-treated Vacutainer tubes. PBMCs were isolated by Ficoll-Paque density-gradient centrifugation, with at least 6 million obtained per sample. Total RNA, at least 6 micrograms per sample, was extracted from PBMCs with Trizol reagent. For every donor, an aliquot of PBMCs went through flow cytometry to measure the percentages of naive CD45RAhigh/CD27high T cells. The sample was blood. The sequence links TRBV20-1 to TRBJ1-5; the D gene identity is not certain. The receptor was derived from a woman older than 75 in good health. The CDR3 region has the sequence CSARDLRFSNQPQHF. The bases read TGCAGTGCTAGAGATCTCCGGTTCTCCAATCAGCCCCAGCATTTT.